This T cell receptor beta chain was obtained from a study of blood T cell repertoires in COVID-19. Study summary: Samples of COVID-19 (acute and convalescent) were obtained from the United States, Italy and Spain.

The authors' processing: Estimates of nucleated cell counts were drawn from the amplification of reference gene primers. Generated by immunoSEQ multiplex PCR, the TCRdb table keeps only in-frame clones and is missing some. V and J calls and clone size are copied from that table; D and trimming were computed from the DNA. The data hold 200,000 to 300,000 clones, with around 90% observed a single time. With V trimmed by 5 bases and J by 10 bases, 10 bases remained unmatched. Germline V gene lookup returns CDR1 MNHEY and CDR2 SVGAGI. The CDR3 sequence is 15 residues long. The J gene is TRBJ1-4, the V gene TRBV6-5, with 10 bases lining up with TRBD1. Sequencing was done on a sample of peripheral blood. This receptor was identified in a woman aged 70-85 years with active or convalescent COVID-19. The CDR3 DNA reads TGTGCCAGCAGTCCCTTCGGACAGGGGGAGGGAAAACTGTTTTTT. Translating gives CASSPFGQGEGKLFF.